One sample yielded the 2 T cell receptor beta chains listed below, sequenced in a study of blood T cells in healthy people across ages. The authors ran a second PCR of roughly 6 to 12 cycles using a sample-barcoded 5' primer and a J-beta primer mix. TCRdb reanalysed the 5' RACE reads using MiXCR and keeps one entry per CDR3 protein. The sample gives roughly 730,000 distinct CDR3 sequences, around 50% of which show up once; around a quarter is in the top ten. The sample was blood. These receptors all come from a man aged 35 to 55 in good health.

This sequence joins TRBV10-3 and TRBJ2-5, with D possibly TRBD1 on 7 matching bases. Trimming pared 10 bases from V and 3 bases from J, leaving 24 bases between. Germline CDR1 ENHRY, CDR2 SYGVKD. This CDR3 region has 16 residues. Here the CDR3 reads CATASPRQGGEETQYF. CDR3 nucleotides: TGTGCCACCGCTTCGCCCAGGCAGGGGGGCGAAGAGACCCAGTACTTC.

This chain links TRBV28 with TRBJ1-1, with D unclear. CDR3 length: 11 residues. Germline V lookup: CDR1 MDHEN, CDR2 SYDVKM. The V end was cut by 6 bases, the J end by 8 bases, with 10 bases between. In DNA form, the CDR3 reads TGTGCCAGCAGCTGGGTCGGGGAAGCTTTCTTT. It specifies CASSWVGEAFF.